These T cell receptor beta chains were read from a single sample in a study of blood T cell repertoires in COVID-19. Generated by immunoSEQ multiplex PCR, the TCRdb table keeps only in-frame clones and is missing some. This table holds under 200,000 clones, approximately 92% found once. The sample consisted of peripheral blood. The receptors stem from a man aged 50 to 59 with acute or convalescent COVID-19. The CDR3 runs from the conserved cysteine through the conserved F or W. Each record gives: D gene, clone size, J gene, V gene, CDR3 protein, CDR3 DNA. The D gene is left open where the match is weak. Expanded clones are given a class, and other clones once, few, many or no size at all.

D gene: TRBD1; clone size: .; J gene: TRBJ1-5; V gene: TRBV7-9; CDR3 protein: CASSGPGGSGNQPQHF; CDR3 DNA: TGTGCCAGCAGCGGCCCAGGGGGAAGTGGCAATCAGCCCCAGCATTTT
D gene: .; clone size: once; J gene: TRBJ2-7; V gene: TRBV5-1; CDR3 protein: CASSLRTGETYEQYF; CDR3 DNA: TGCGCCAGCAGCCTCCGGACGGGGGAGACCTACGAGCAGTACTTC
D gene: .; clone size: once; J gene: TRBJ2-7; V gene: TRBV3-1/TRBV3-2; CDR3 protein: CASSQEAGTPAFLPTYEQYF; CDR3 DNA: TGTGCCAGCAGCCAAGAGGCCGGGACTCCGGCTTTCCTCCCTACCTACGAGCAGTACTTC
D gene: TRBD1; clone size: .; J gene: TRBJ1-1; V gene: TRBV7-3; CDR3 protein: CASSSDRDGAFF; CDR3 DNA: TGTGCCAGCAGCTCCGACAGGGATGGCGCTTTCTTT
D gene: .; clone size: .; J gene: TRBJ2-2; V gene: TRBV5-4; CDR3 protein: CASSPMLRGTDTGELFF; CDR3 DNA: TGTGCCAGCAGCCCTATGTTACGGGGGACGGACACCGGGGAGCTGTTTTTT
D gene: .; clone size: .; J gene: TRBJ1-1; V gene: TRBV29-1; CDR3 protein: CSVVVGGMDAFF; CDR3 DNA: TGCAGCGTCGTCGTGGGGGGGATGGACGCTTTCTTT
D gene: .; clone size: .; J gene: TRBJ2-2; V gene: TRBV5-5; CDR3 protein: CASSRAYGGNTGELFF; CDR3 DNA: TGTGCCAGCAGCCGAGCATATGGCGGGAACACCGGGGAGCTGTTTTTT
D gene: TRBD2; clone size: .; J gene: TRBJ2-1; V gene: TRBV28; CDR3 protein: CASSLSGSDNEQFF; CDR3 DNA: TGTGCCAGCAGTTTGAGCGGGAGCGACAATGAGCAGTTCTTC
D gene: .; clone size: .; J gene: TRBJ2-7; V gene: TRBV3-1/TRBV3-2; CDR3 protein: CASSQDANYEQYF; CDR3 DNA: TGTGCCAGCAGCCAAGATGCTAACTACGAGCAGTACTTC
D gene: .; clone size: .; J gene: TRBJ2-2; V gene: TRBV28; CDR3 protein: CASSRRSNTGELFF; CDR3 DNA: TGTGCCAGCAGTCGGAGATCGAACACCGGGGAGCTGTTTTTT
D gene: .; clone size: few; J gene: TRBJ2-3; V gene: TRBV5-6; CDR3 protein: CASSFRDGTDTQYF; CDR3 DNA: TGTGCCAGCAGCTTCCGGGATGGCACAGATACGCAGTATTTT